The 13 T cell receptor beta chains below come from one sample, sequenced in a study of identical twins. Each CDR3 protein is one row after TCRdb ran MiXCR on the 5' RACE reads. The table has about 250,000 distinct CDR3 sequences, approximately 6.8% seen once. This sample was shared with a second study, whose subject was yellow fever vaccine responses in identical twins.

The material sequenced was CD8+ T cells sorted from blood. These receptors were obtained from a woman aged 18-30 years in good health.

The chain recombines TRBV5-5 with TRBJ2-3; D possibly corresponds to TRBD2 (8 bases). The V end lost 1 base, the J end lost 2 bases, and 14 bases lay between the germline ends. Germline-derived CDR1 and CDR2 are SGHKS and YYEKEE (reference sequence). The CDR3 sequence is 16 residues long. This CDR3 reads CASSLRGGQYTDTQYF. As DNA, the CDR3 is TGTGCCAGCAGCTTGCGGGGGGGACAGTACACAGATACGCAGTATTTT.

The genes are TRBV12-3 or TRBV12-4 and TRBJ2-7, with TRBD2 as a possible D gene (7 bases). Trimming pared 1 base from V and 4 bases from J, leaving 14 bases between. The CDR3 totals 15 residues. In nucleotides, the CDR3 is TGTGCCAGCAGTTTAGGTGGCGGGGGCCCTTACGAGCAGTACGTC. Its protein product is CASSLGGGGPYEQYV.

This clonotype was observed a few times. The chain joins TRBV20-1 to TRBJ2-3; possible D gene TRBD2, 5 bases. Between the trimmed V and J ends, which lost 8 bases and 1 base, there was a span of 10 bases. The CDR3 spans 12 residues. The V gene's germline CDR1 is DFQATT and CDR2 SNEGSKA (reference sequence). The CDR3 DNA follows: TGCAGTTGTCGGGAAGGCACAGATACGCAGTATTTT. It specifies CSCREGTDTQYF.

This sequence joins TRBV7-9 and TRBJ2-7; 7 bases match TRBD1. The CDR3 has 14 amino acids. Germline V gene data show CDR1 as SEHNR and CDR2 as FQNEAQ (reference sequence). V was pared by 4 bases and J by 2 bases, with 5 bases of the junction left unmatched. CDR3 bases: TGTGCCAGCAGCTCCGACAGGGAGACCTACGAGCAGTACGTC. Its translation is CASSSDRETYEQYV.

V and J are TRBV2 and TRBJ2-7; D is possibly TRBD2 (5 bases). Germline CDR1 reads SNHLY; CDR2 reads FYNNEI. V was shortened by 3 bases and J by 0 bases, with 9 bases between the two germline ends. This CDR3 region has 14 residues. The CDR3 reads CASSEAGPSYEQYF. CDR3 nucleotide sequence: TGTGCCAGCAGTGAGGCGGGCCCCTCCTACGAGCAGTACTTC.

V usage is TRBV29-1 and J usage is TRBJ2-1; TRBD2 aligns across 8 bases. The CDR3 is 15 amino acids. Germline V gene lookup returns CDR1 SQVTM and CDR2 ANQGSEA. V dropped 2 bases and J dropped 4; count of bases not matched to a gene: 7. CDR3 sequence reads: CSVEPLAGGYNEQFF. The CDR3 region has the DNA TGCAGCGTTGAACCATTGGCGGGGGGATACAATGAGCAGTTCTTC.

This clonotype was detected a few times. V usage is TRBV6-1 and J usage is TRBJ2-1; D gene ambiguous. Trimming removed 3 bases at V and 10 bases at J, with 7 bases between. CDR3 size: 11 residues. The germline gives CDR1 MNHNS, CDR2 SASEGT. The DNA for the CDR3 is TGTGCCAGCAGTGATTTATGGGAGCAGTTCTTC. It yields the protein CASSDLWEQFF.

This clonotype was observed many times. The rearrangement uses TRBV27 and TRBJ1-1; D is undetermined. Trimming cost V 7 bases and J 1 base, with 4 bases left between them. This CDR3 has 11 residues. Germline loops: CDR1 MNHEY, CDR2 SMNVEV (reference sequence). This CDR3 is CASKRNTEAFF. The CDR3 nucleotides read TGTGCCAGCAAGAGGAACACTGAAGCTTTCTTT.

The chain has TRBV7-8 and TRBJ2-1, with D uncertain. Trimming removed 7 bases from V and 5 bases from J, with 21 bases in between. In germline, CDR1 is SGHVS, CDR2 FQNEAQ. The CDR3 has 16 residues. CDR3 DNA: TGTGCCAGCACCAACCGGGCGAGCCCCCCTAACAATGAGCAGTTCTTC. Its protein product is CASTNRASPPNNEQFF.

This clonotype has a count of ten or more. The chain couples TRBV9 to TRBJ1-2; a possible D gene is TRBD1 (5 bases). Germline CDR1 reads SGDLS; CDR2 reads YYNGEE. V was trimmed by 0 bases and J by 6 bases, leaving 18 bases between them. This CDR3 comprises 16 residues. The CDR3 is CASSVGGELTIDGYTF. In DNA form, the CDR3 reads TGTGCCAGCAGCGTAGGGGGGGAACTAACCATCGATGGCTACACCTTC.

This clonotype was seen many times. The rearrangement links TRBV6-1 to TRBJ2-1; either TRBD1 or TRBD2 may supply D (5 bases each). Trimming removed 6 bases from V and 0 bases from J, with 18 bases in between. Germline values: CDR1 MNHNS, CDR2 SASEGT. CDR3 length: 17 amino acids. CDR3 nucleotides: TGTGCCAGCAGCCCCGGGTGGCCAGGGAGCTCCTACAATGAGCAGTTCTTC. Amino acid sequence: CASSPGWPGSSYNEQFF.

In its sample, this clonotype was seen many times. This chain links TRBV29-1 with TRBJ2-1; D remains unclear. CDR3 length equals 10 residues. Germline CDR1 reads SQVTM; CDR2 reads ANQGSEA. Deletions cut 7 bases from V and 12 bases from J, with 13 bases between. The CDR3 region has the DNA TGCAGCGCGATAGTGTTTGTGCAGTTCTTC. Protein sequence: CSAIVFVQFF.

There are many counts of this clonotype. This sequence joins TRBV27 and TRBJ2-7; D not resolved. This CDR3 is built from 12 residues. Germline assignment: CDR1 MNHEY and CDR2 SMNVEV (reference sequence). Trimming stripped 5 bases from V and 3 bases from J, with 8 bases between. The CDR3 coding sequence is TGTGCCAGCAGTGGACGGCACTACGAGCAGTACTTC. Translation gives CASSGRHYEQYF.